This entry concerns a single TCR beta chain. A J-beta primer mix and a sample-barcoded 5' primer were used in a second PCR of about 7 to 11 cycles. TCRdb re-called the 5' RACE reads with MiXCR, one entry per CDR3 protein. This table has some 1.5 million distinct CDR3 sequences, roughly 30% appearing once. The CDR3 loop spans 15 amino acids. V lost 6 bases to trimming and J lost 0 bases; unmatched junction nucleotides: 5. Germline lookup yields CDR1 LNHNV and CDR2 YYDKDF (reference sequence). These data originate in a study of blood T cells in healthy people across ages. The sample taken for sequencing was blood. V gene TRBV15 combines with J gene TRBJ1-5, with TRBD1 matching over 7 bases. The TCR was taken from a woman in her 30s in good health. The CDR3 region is CATRPGQNSNQPQHF. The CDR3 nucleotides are TGTGCCACCAGACCGGGACAGAATAGCAATCAGCCCCAGCATTTT.